Listed below are T cell receptor beta chains from one sample, sequenced in a study of T cells in Graves' hyperthyroidism and ophthalmopathy. MiXCR was run by TCRdb on the multiplex PCR reads, yielding one entry per CDR3 protein. Here the sample spans about 740,000 distinct CDR3 sequences, 11% to 15% being singletons. The specimen was blood. The source of these receptors is a woman aged 18-29 years with Graves' hyperthyroidism. Each CDR3 is given without its conserved first and last residue. Fields, in order: CDR3 protein, D gene, V gene. The D gene is left open where the match is weak.

ASSQVGNTEAF	.	TRBV3-1
ASGGGLAGVRGTGELF	.	TRBV6-1
ASSFRAGGSYEQY	.	TRBV7-9
ASSFQVSTEAF	.	TRBV19
ASSREISGNTIY	.	TRBV2
ASSFQFGSSTDTQY	.	TRBV7-9
ASSQDRGSGREDEQY	TRBD2	TRBV4-3
TSSYPGQGHNEQF	TRBD1	TRBV2
ASSSPARTYEQY	.	TRBV28
ASNGLGRGSGELF	TRBD2	TRBV6-2/TRBV6-3
ASSYGDRSYEQY	TRBD1	TRBV6-1
ASSELVFDEQF	.	TRBV6-1
ASSLVQGQREQF	.	TRBV7-9
ATEGNYEQY	.	TRBV10-3
ASSLDPRSSYEQY	.	TRBV11-2
ASSDGTGGYTQY	TRBD1	TRBV12-3/TRBV12-4
AIGGQSSYEQY	.	TRBV28
ASSFAAGGNQPQH	.	TRBV7-8
ASSEGGAYNEQF	.	TRBV13
ASSLDFEVGNIQY	.	TRBV5-6
ATSDRSFSTEGADTQY	.	TRBV24-1
SEIRQGHRENTEAF	TRBD1	TRBV29-1
ASSDGTGTDTQY	TRBD1	TRBV2
ASSLKGQKYNSPLH	TRBD1	TRBV5-6
ASSRGTLQETQY	.	TRBV12-3/TRBV12-4
ASSLGDSAGGELF	.	TRBV7-9
ASSPNGGTTEQY	.	TRBV4-1
ASSLWETEAF	.	TRBV12-3/TRBV12-4
SVGAGQNYGYT	.	TRBV29-1
ASSEARGAGLF	.	TRBV6-1
AWSVRGNGANYGYT	.	TRBV30
ASSLSAYGEYYEQF	.	TRBV11-1
ASRTGVSHEAF	.	TRBV2
ASSPLARATQETQY	.	TRBV18
ASREDGGYEQY	.	TRBV6-1
ASSLLTGTTSTDTQY	TRBD2	TRBV27